These 27 T cell receptor beta chains came from one sample sequenced in a study of cytotoxic CD8 clonotypes in ibrutinib-treated CLL. Libraries were prepared by immunoSEQ multiplex PCR; TCRdb keeps only in-frame clonotypes and omits some of them. In the table there are 45,000 or so clones, roughly three fifths of which are singletons. This specimen consisted of PBMCs, obtained after 24 months of ibrutinib treatment. These receptors came from a human donor with chronic lymphocytic leukemia.

The chain uses TRBV5-1 and TRBJ2-2, with D unclear. V dropped 4 bases and J dropped 5 bases, with 9 bases sitting between them. This CDR3 comprises 13 residues. Germline V gene data show CDR1 as SGHRS and CDR2 as YFSETQ. The CDR3 nucleotides are TGCGCCAGCAGCCCCCCCAGTACCGGGGAGCTGTTTTTT. Translating it yields CASSPPSTGELFF. The entire variable domain, with the rest obtained from reference TRBV5-1 and TRBJ2-2, is as follows: KAGVTQTPRYLIKTRGQQVTLSCSPISGHRSVSWYQQTPGQGLQFLFEYFSETQRNKGNFPGRFSGRQFSNSRSEMNVSTLELGDSALYLCASSPPSTGELFFGEGSRLTVL.

The chain has TRBV5-1 and TRBJ2-5, with D maybe TRBD1 (6 bases). Germline CDR1 and CDR2: SGHRS and YFSETQ. The V end was cut by 2 bases, the J end by 2 bases, with 10 bases between. The CDR3 runs 14 residues. CDR3 in amino acids: CASSLGQFQETQYF. CDR3 DNA: TGCGCCAGCAGCTTAGGACAGTTTCAAGAGACCCAGTACTTC.

This clone has only a few counts. V is TRBV6-1 and J is TRBJ1-1, with 9 bases aligning to TRBD1. CDR1 and CDR2 from the germline V gene are MNHNS and SASEGT. CDR3 length equals 12 residues. V lost 4 bases to trimming and J lost 8 bases; unmatched junction nucleotides: 2. This CDR3 reads CASSVGTGEAFF. CDR3 nucleotides: TGTGCCAGCAGTGTCGGGACAGGGGAAGCTTTCTTT.

This clone showed up just a few times. This chain connects TRBV14 to TRBJ1-1, with no clear D. Trimming shortened V by 3 bases and J by 0 bases, and 5 bases separated the two germline ends. The CDR3 length is 13 residues. CDR1 is SGHDN and CDR2 is FVKESK in the germline V gene. CDR3 nucleotide sequence: TGTGCCAGCAGCCAGCAGCTGAACACTGAAGCTTTCTTT. This translates into CASSQQLNTEAFF. Variable domain in full (rest from reference TRBV14 and TRBJ1-1): EAGVTQFPSHSVIEKGQTVTLRCDPISGHDNLYWYRRVMGKEIKFLLHFVKESKQDESGMPNNRFLAERTGGTYSTLKVQPAELEDSGVYFCASSQQLNTEAFFGQGTRLTVV.

This clone was counted ten times or more. The rearrangement links TRBV5-1 to TRBJ1-2; D uncertain. CDR1 is SGHRS, CDR2 YFSETQ, per germline. The CDR3 length is 14 residues. Trimming took 4 bases from V and 4 from J, leaving 14 bases between them. The CDR3 region has the DNA TGCGCCAGCAGCCCCGGTTCAGATCCCTATGGCTACACCTTC. The encoded protein is CASSPGSDPYGYTF.

This rearrangement joins TRBV2 to TRBJ2-2; the D is unclear. V was pared by 4 bases and J by 6 bases, with 15 bases between. This CDR3 comprises 15 residues. CDR1 is SNHLY, CDR2 FYNNEI, per germline. The CDR3 protein is CASSADVNYAGELFF. For the CDR3, the DNA is TGTGCCAGCAGTGCCGATGTTAACTACGCCGGGGAGCTGTTTTTT.

The chain has TRBV5-5 and TRBJ2-7; a weak D match, TRBD2 (7 bases). Trimming removed 4 bases from V and 3 bases from J, with 26 bases in between. The CDR3 is 18 residues long. Germline V gene data show CDR1 as SGHKS and CDR2 as YYEKEE (reference sequence). This chain's CDR3 is CASSVIRPGGRTIYEQYF. CDR3 nucleotides: TGTGCCAGCAGCGTAATAAGGCCGGGGGGCAGAACCATCTACGAGCAGTACTTC.

V usage is TRBV5-1 and J usage is TRBJ2-5; 9 bases are a match to TRBD1. Per germline, CDR1 SGHRS and CDR2 YFSETQ. V lost 3 bases and J lost 5; bases outside the gene matches: 8. This CDR3 comprises 15 residues. CDR3: CASSSAGTGWETQYF. The CDR3 DNA is TGCGCCAGCAGCTCCGCCGGGACAGGGTGGGAGACCCAGTACTTC. Together with reference TRBV5-1 and TRBJ2-5, the CDR3 gives the full variable domain: KAGVTQTPRYLIKTRGQQVTLSCSPISGHRSVSWYQQTPGQGLQFLFEYFSETQRNKGNFPGRFSGRQFSNSRSEMNVSTLELGDSALYLCASSSAGTGWETQYFGPGTRLLVL.

The V gene is TRBV6-5, the J gene TRBJ1-4, with D uncertain. This CDR3 spans 15 amino acids. V was shortened by 0 bases and J by 4 bases, with 9 bases between the two germline ends. Germline-derived CDR1 and CDR2 are MNHEY and SVGAGI. The CDR3 nucleotides read TGTGCCAGCAGTTACTCGGGGAGGGTTAATGAAAAACTGTTTTTT. Protein sequence: CASSYSGRVNEKLFF.

The V and J genes are TRBV5-1 and TRBJ2-1; D is ambiguous. The germline CDR1 and CDR2 sequences are SGHRS and YFSETQ. V was pared by 2 bases and J by 7 bases, with 13 bases between. The CDR3 is made up of 14 amino acids. The CDR3 DNA follows: TGCGCCAGCAGCTTCGCTCCCGGCTTTAATGAGCAGTTCTTC. This codes for CASSFAPGFNEQFF.

The rearrangement uses TRBV5-1 and TRBJ1-1; TRBD1 aligns across 9 bases. This CDR3 is built from 14 residues. Germline CDR1 and CDR2: SGHRS and YFSETQ. With V trimmed by 1 base and J by 5 bases, 3 bases remained unmatched. The DNA for the CDR3 is TGCGCCAGCAGCTTGACAGGGGGCGGAACTGAAGCTTTCTTT. This sequence encodes CASSLTGGGTEAFF.

V usage is TRBV27 and J usage is TRBJ2-1; either TRBD1 or TRBD2 may fit D (5 bases each). From germline, CDR1 is MNHEY and CDR2 SMNVEV (reference sequence). Trimming pared 4 bases from V and 8 bases from J, leaving 12 bases between. The CDR3 consists of 13 residues. This CDR3 reads CASSSRGADEQFF. As DNA, the CDR3 is TGTGCCAGCAGTTCCCGAGGGGCGGATGAGCAGTTCTTC.

The V call is TRBV11-2, the J call TRBJ2-5, with no clear D. This CDR3 region has 14 residues. V dropped 5 bases and J dropped 7 bases, with 17 bases sitting between them. Germline assignment: CDR1 SGHAT and CDR2 FQNNGV. The DNA for the CDR3 is TGTGCCAGCAGCCCCGTGTCGGACCATCGGACCCAGTACTTC. Translated, it gives CASSPVSDHRTQYF.

The CDR3 here is CASSPLRGTGGVNTEAFF. The CDR3 DNA reads TGTGCCAGCAGTCCCCTTCGAGGGACCGGTGGCGTGAACACTGAAGCTTTCTTT. The chain recombines TRBV27 with TRBJ1-1; D is possibly TRBD1 (5 bases). The CDR3 spans 18 residues. V shed 5 bases and J shed 0 bases, with 22 bases lying between them. Germline values: CDR1 MNHEY, CDR2 SMNVEV (reference sequence).

Regarding this clone: A much larger clonotype is one base distant, so this may be a read error. The chain is built from TRBV7-9 and TRBJ1-2, with no clear D. CDR3 size: 16 residues. Germline CDR1 reads SEHNR; CDR2 reads FQNEAQ (reference sequence). Trimming shortened V by 2 bases and J by 1 base, and 14 bases separated the two germline ends. CDR3 residues: CASSLFVTANNYGYTF. Written as DNA, the CDR3 is TGTGCCAGCAGCTTATTTGTCACCGCTAATAACTATGGCTACACCTTC.

The CDR3 reads CASSPRGGYGYTF. CDR3 DNA: TGTGCCAGCAGCCCGAGGGGGGGCTATGGCTACACCTTC. The V and J genes are TRBV11-1 and TRBJ1-2; maybe TRBD1 (6 bases). The CDR3 extends over 13 amino acids. Trimming took 5 bases from V and 4 from J, leaving 11 bases between them. Germline V gene sequence: CDR1 SGHAT, CDR2 FQDESV (reference sequence).

The chain uses TRBV2 and TRBJ1-5; no clear D. CDR3 size: 12 residues. Germline V lookup: CDR1 SNHLY, CDR2 FYNNEI. V was pared by 4 bases and J by 8 bases, with 9 bases between. The CDR3: CASSAFREPQHF. CDR3 coding DNA: TGTGCCAGCAGTGCGTTTCGGGAGCCCCAGCATTTT.

V usage is TRBV10-3 and J usage is TRBJ1-2, with TRBD1 identical over 8 bases. The CDR3 runs 14 residues. Germline lookup yields CDR1 ENHRY and CDR2 SYGVKD. The J segment lost 4 bases and the V segment lost 5 bases, leaving 6 bases of the junction unmatched. CDR3 loop: CAISLRQGIYGYTF. For the CDR3, the DNA is TGTGCCATCAGTCTACGACAGGGGATCTATGGCTACACCTTC.

As regards this clone: The sample carries other DNA sequences with the same CDR3. The chain combines TRBV5-5 with TRBJ1-1, with D uncertain. V was clipped by 0 bases and J by 0 bases, with 6 bases between them. The CDR3 sequence is 14 residues long. Germline V gene sequence: CDR1 SGHKS, CDR2 YYEKEE (reference sequence). CDR3 sequence (DNA): TGTGCCAGCAGCTTGGAAGGTTTGAACACTGAAGCTTTCTTT. It yields the protein CASSLEGLNTEAFF.

The J gene is TRBJ2-1, the V gene TRBV20-1, with D hard to call. Trimming shortened V by 0 bases and J by 8 bases, and 5 bases separated the two germline ends. The germline V gene has CDR1 DFQATT and CDR2 SNEGSKA (reference sequence). The CDR3 is 11 amino acids. Here the CDR3 reads CSARERDEQFF. The DNA of the CDR3 is TGCAGTGCTAGAGAACGGGATGAGCAGTTCTTC.

This clone was recorded a few times. The chain links TRBV18 to TRBJ2-1, with D possibly being TRBD1 or TRBD2 (5 bases each). CDR3 length: 12 residues. Germline CDR1 is KGHSH and CDR2 is LQKENI. The V end lost 5 bases, the J end lost 11 bases, and 13 bases lay between the germline ends. CDR3 sequence (DNA): TGTGCCAGCTCATCAACGTGGGACCAGCAGTTCTTC. Translated: CASSSTWDQQFF.

This clone was observed a single time. The V and J genes are TRBV4-2 and TRBJ1-4; D is unclear. The CDR3 length is 16 residues. Trimming removed 1 base at V and 0 bases at J, with 9 bases between. Looked up from germline, CDR1 is LGHNA and CDR2 is YNFKEQ. The CDR3 sequence: CASSQAKGATNEKLFF. The CDR3 DNA follows: TGTGCCAGCAGCCAAGCGAAAGGTGCAACTAATGAAAAACTGTTTTTT.

This clone was recorded a few times. The rearrangement links TRBV19 to TRBJ2-7; no firm D call. Trimming stripped 7 bases from V and 2 bases from J, with 9 bases between. CDR1 and CDR2 from the germline V gene are LNHDA and SQIVND (reference sequence). This CDR3 region has 12 residues. The CDR3 DNA reads as TGTGCCAGTAACGAGTATCCCTACGAGCAGTACTTC. It translates to CASNEYPYEQYF. The entire variable domain, with the rest obtained from reference TRBV19 and TRBJ2-7, is as follows: DGGITQSPKYLFRKEGQNVTLSCEQNLNHDAMYWYRQDPGQGLRLIYYSQIVNDFQKGDIAEGYSVSREKKESFPLTVTSAQKNPTAFYLCASNEYPYEQYFGPGTRLTVT.

The table lists this clone with many counts. CDR3 DNA: TGTGCCAGCAGTGAAGGGGCCCTCAATCAGCCCCAGCATTTT. This encodes CASSEGALNQPQHF. The V gene is TRBV2, the J gene TRBJ1-5; D uncertain. The V end lost 1 base, the J end lost 3 bases, and 7 bases lay between the germline ends. The CDR3 runs 14 residues. Per the germline V gene, CDR1 is SNHLY and CDR2 is FYNNEI.

This clone turned up a few times. CDR3 nucleotides: TGCGCCAGCAGCTTGGGGGACCGCTACAATGAGCAGTTCTTC. Encoded protein: CASSLGDRYNEQFF. The chain links TRBV5-1 to TRBJ2-1; TRBD1 or TRBD2 may be the D gene (5 bases each). The ends were cut back, 0 bases at V and 3 bases at J, with 7 bases in the middle. This CDR3 region has 14 residues. CDR1 and CDR2 from the germline V gene are SGHRS and YFSETQ.

This sequence joins TRBV6-6 and TRBJ1-6; a weak D match, TRBD1 (5 bases). The germline V gene encodes CDR1 MNHNY and CDR2 SVGAGI (reference sequence). The CDR3 covers 14 residues. Between the trimmed V and J ends, which lost 2 bases and 7 bases, there was a span of 9 bases. As DNA, the CDR3 is TGTGCCAGCAGTTACCAGGGTTACAATTCACCCCTCCACTTT. Amino acids: CASSYQGYNSPLHF.

As for this clone: A much larger clone is a single base away; this may be a read error. The chain employs TRBV4-2 and TRBJ2-4; D is undetermined. Germline values: CDR1 LGHNA, CDR2 YNFKEQ. The CDR3 is 15 amino acids. Trimming took off 3 bases at V and 0 bases at J, with 9 bases between the two ends. The CDR3 nucleotides read TGTGCCAGCAGCCAGGAAGGGCTAGCCAAAAACATTCAGTACTTC. Protein product: CASSQEGLAKNIQYF.